This T cell receptor beta chain emerged from a study of cytomegalovirus exposure and HLA in healthy donors (dated by TCRdb to about 2017). Study-level background: The roughly 700 repertoires of the first cohort and the 95 to 150 validation repertoires were produced on the same platform, according to a later analysis. To predict cytomegalovirus infection status, the study brought together high-throughput TCR immunosequencing, statistical association of individual TCRs with disease status, and machine learning. Along with the approximately 650-subject first cohort, a separate validation cohort of some 130 different subjects was used. The study aimed to test whether signatures of past pathogen exposure could be identified by cataloging public T cell receptors. On the study overall, not on this receptor specifically: Across donors, most TCR sequences were observed very rarely, whereas some public TCRs were present in many individuals. The classifier was reported to diagnose cytomegalovirus status with high specificity and sensitivity in both the original cohort and the validation cohort. In vitro tests confirmed that a few of the cytomegalovirus-associated TCR beta chains recognize cytomegalovirus antigens. In the study, 164 TCR beta chains were listed as associated with cytomegalovirus. A later analysis had no HLA typing for the validation cohort, so co-occurrence there was scored across all 130 or so repertoires. The authors suggested that the approach could potentially be extended to other disease states and immunological phenotypes. A later analysis found that TCRs clustered in the first cohort also tended to co-occur in the 95 to 150 validation repertoires, with approximately 93% of cluster scores above 0.

About this clone: Its cognate antigen has yet to be identified. No qualities accompany the bases; no much larger clone lies one base away.

The library was produced with the immunoSEQ multiplex PCR assay. Per the authors' processing: A statistical classification framework was built to diagnose cytomegalovirus status from the catalog of TCR beta chain sequences. Imported from immuneACCESS, the table was reduced by TCRdb to in-frame sequences with V and J called. These copies leave out some clones; in studies compared against another copy, an unresolved V gene accounts for under half, and the cause of the remainder is not known. That table is the source of V, J and clone size, and D and trimming were worked out from the DNA. The table for this sample lists 55,000 to 80,000 clones; approximately 95% of them were counted only once. The top ten clonotypes cover 6.5% to 9% of the sample. The donors belonged to the validation cohort of approximately 130 subjects, which was separate from the roughly 670-subject first cohort. The germline V gene supplies CDR1 MGHDK and CDR2 SYGVNS. The V end loses 5 bases and the J end loses 1 base, and a stretch of 14 bases separates them. The CDR3 spans 15 residues, from the cysteine through the phenylalanine. Only CDR3 DNA remains: 45 bases, in frame from the first base.

The chain uses TRBV25-1 and TRBJ1-1; the best D guess is TRBD1, with 6 bases matching. The receptor was derived from a woman between 18 and 30 years old in good health and CMV-seropositive. The sample taken for sequencing was PBMCs. The CDR3 has the sequence CASSPKQGRNTEAFF. The bases read TGTGCCAGCAGTCCAAAACAGGGAAGGAACACTGAAGCTTTCTTT.